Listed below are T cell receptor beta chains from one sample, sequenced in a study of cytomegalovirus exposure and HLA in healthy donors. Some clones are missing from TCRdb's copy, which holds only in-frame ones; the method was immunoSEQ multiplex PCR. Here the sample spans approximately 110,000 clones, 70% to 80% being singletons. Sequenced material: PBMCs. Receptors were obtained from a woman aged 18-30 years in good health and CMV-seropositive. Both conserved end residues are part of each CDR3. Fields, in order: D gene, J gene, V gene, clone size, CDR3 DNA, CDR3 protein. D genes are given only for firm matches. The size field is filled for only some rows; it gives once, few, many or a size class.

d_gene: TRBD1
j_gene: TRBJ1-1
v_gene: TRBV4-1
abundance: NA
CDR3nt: TGCGCCAGCAGCCACGACAGGGGTAAGGCCACTGAAGCTTTCTTT
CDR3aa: CASSHDRGKATEAFF

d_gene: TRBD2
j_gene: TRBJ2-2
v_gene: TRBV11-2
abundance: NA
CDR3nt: TGTGCCAGCAGCGCCTTTGGGCTAGCGGGAGACACCGGGGAGCTGTTTTTT
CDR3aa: CASSAFGLAGDTGELFF

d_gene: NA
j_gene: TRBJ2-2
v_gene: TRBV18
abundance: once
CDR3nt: TGTGCCAGCTCACCAATATGGGGGGACACCGGGGAGCTGTTTTTT
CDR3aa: CASSPIWGDTGELFF

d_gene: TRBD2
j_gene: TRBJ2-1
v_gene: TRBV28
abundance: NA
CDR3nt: TGTGCCAGCAGTTCCTGGGGGCAGCGGGGGTACAATGAGCAGTTCTTC
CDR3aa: CASSSWGQRGYNEQFF

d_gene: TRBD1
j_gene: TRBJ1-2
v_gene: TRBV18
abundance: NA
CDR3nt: TGTGCCAGCTCACCGACAGGGGATGGCTACACCTTC
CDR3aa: CASSPTGDGYTF

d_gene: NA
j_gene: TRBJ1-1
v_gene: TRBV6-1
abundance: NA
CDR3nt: TGTGCCACCGATCGGGACACACAGAGCACTGAAGCTTTCTTT
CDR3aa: CATDRDTQSTEAFF

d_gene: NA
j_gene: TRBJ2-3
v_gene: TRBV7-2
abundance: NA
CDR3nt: TGTGCCAGCAGCCTAGAGGGAGTGGGCACAGATACGCAGTATTTT
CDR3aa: CASSLEGVGTDTQYF

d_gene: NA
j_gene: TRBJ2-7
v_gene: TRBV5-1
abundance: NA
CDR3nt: TGCGCCAGCAGCTCCGGGACAAGTGGCGACGAGCAGTACTTC
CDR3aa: CASSSGTSGDEQYF

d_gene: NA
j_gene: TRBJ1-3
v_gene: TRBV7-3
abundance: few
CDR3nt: TGTGCCAGCAGCTTAAGGGCAGGGTCTGGAAACACCATATATTTT
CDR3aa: CASSLRAGSGNTIYF

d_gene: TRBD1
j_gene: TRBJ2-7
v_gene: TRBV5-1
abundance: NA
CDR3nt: TGCGCCAGCAGCCCGACAGGGGGCGTGTACGAGCAGTACTTC
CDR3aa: CASSPTGGVYEQYF

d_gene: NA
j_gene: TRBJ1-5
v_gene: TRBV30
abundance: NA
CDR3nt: TGTGCCTGGGCCCAGGGTGGTAAACTGAGCAATCAGCCCCAGCATTTT
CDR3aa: CAWAQGGKLSNQPQHF

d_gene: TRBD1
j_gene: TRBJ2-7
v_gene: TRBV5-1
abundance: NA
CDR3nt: TGCGCCAGCAGCTGGACAGGGGGCCCCGACTACGAGCAGTACTTC
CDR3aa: CASSWTGGPDYEQYF

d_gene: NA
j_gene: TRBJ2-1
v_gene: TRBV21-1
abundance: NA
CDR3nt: TGTGCCAGCAGCAACCCAACGGGAAGGTCCTACAATGAGCAGTTCTTC
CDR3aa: CASSNPTGRSYNEQFF

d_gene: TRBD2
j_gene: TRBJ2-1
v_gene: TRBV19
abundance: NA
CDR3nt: TGTGCCAGTAGTCCGACTAGCGTCCGAAGCTCCTACAATGAGCAGTTCTTC
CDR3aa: CASSPTSVRSSYNEQFF

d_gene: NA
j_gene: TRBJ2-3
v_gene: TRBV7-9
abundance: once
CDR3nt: TGTGCCAGCAGCTCAATCGGGAGCACAGATACGCAGTATTTT
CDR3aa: CASSSIGSTDTQYF

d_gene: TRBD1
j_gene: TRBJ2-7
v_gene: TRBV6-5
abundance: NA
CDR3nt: TGTGCCTTGAAGCCGGGACAGGTGACCTACGAGCAGTACTTC
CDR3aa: CALKPGQVTYEQYF

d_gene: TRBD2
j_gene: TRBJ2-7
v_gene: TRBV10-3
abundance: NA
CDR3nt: TGTGCCATCACTCCGGGACTAGCGGGACTCTACGAGCAGTACTTC
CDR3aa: CAITPGLAGLYEQYF

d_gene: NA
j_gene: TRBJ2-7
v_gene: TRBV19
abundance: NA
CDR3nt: TGTGCCAGTAGTATAGGGGCAGGCTACGAGCAGTACTTC
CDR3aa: CASSIGAGYEQYF

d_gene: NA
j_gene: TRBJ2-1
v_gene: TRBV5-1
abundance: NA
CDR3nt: TGCGCCAGCAGCCCAAACAGGGGGGCGGGAGGGGTCGATGAGCAGTTCTTC
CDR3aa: CASSPNRGAGGVDEQFF

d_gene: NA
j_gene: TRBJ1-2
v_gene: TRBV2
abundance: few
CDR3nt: TGTGCCAGACAGAACTATGGCTACACCTTC
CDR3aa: CARQNYGYTF

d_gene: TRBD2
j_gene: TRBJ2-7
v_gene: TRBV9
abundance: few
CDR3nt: TGTGCCAGCAGCGTAGCCGCCGGGACTAGCGCATCCTACGAGCAGTACTTC
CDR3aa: CASSVAAGTSASYEQYF

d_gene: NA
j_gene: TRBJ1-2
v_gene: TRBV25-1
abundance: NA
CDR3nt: TGTGCCAGCAGTGGGGGCCGGGGGTCGCTTGGCTATGGCTACACCTTC
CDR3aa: CASSGGRGSLGYGYTF

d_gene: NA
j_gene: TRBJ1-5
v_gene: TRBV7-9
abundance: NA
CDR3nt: TGTGCCAGCAGCTTAAACGAGCTCCAGCCCCAGCATTTT
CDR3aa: CASSLNELQPQHF

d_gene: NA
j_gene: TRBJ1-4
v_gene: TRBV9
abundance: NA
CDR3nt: TGTGCCAGCAGCGTAGGCGGGGGTTGGGGTGAAAAACTGTTTTTT
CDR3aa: CASSVGGGWGEKLFF

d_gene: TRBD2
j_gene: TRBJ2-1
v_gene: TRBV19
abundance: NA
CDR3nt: TGTGCCAGTAGTACCCTCAGCGGGAGTGCCTACAATGAGCAGTTCTTC
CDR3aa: CASSTLSGSAYNEQFF

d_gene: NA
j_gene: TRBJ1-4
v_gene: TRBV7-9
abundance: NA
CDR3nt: TGTGCCAGCAGATGGACAGAAAGCGAAAAACTGTTTTTT
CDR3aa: CASRWTESEKLFF

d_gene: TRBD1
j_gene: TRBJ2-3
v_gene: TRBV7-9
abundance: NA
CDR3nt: TGTGCCAGCAGCTTTTACAGGGGGCGCTCGGATACGCAGTATTTT
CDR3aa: CASSFYRGRSDTQYF

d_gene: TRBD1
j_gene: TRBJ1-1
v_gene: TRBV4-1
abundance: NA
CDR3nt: TGCGCCAGCAGCCAGACAGGGAATGGTGGGTCTGAAGCTTTCTTT
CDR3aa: CASSQTGNGGSEAFF

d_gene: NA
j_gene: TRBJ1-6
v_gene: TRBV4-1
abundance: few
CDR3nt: TGCGCCAGCAGCCTCGGGTCTAATAATTCCCCCCTCCACTTT
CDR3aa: CASSLGSNNSPLHF

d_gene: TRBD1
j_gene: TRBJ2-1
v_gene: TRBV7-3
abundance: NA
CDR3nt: TGTGCCAGCAGCGGCGGCGCTCAGGGGGCGCAGGCTGAGCAGTTCTTC
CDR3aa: CASSGGAQGAQAEQFF

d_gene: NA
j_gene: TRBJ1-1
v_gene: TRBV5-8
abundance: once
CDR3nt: TGTGCCAGCAGCTTGTATGACAGGAACACTGAAGCTTTCTTT
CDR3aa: CASSLYDRNTEAFF

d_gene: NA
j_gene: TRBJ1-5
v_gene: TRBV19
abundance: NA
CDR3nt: TGTGCCAGTAGTGGTGACAGGACTTATAGCAATCAGCCCCAGCATTTT
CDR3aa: CASSGDRTYSNQPQHF

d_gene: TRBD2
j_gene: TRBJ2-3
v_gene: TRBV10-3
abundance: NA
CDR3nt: TGTGCCATCAGGGCGGGAGCCGGCACAGATACGCAGTATTTT
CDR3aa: CAIRAGAGTDTQYF

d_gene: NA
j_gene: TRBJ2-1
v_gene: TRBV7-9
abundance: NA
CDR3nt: TGTGCCAGCAGCTCGACTAGAGATGAGCAGTTCTTC
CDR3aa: CASSSTRDEQFF

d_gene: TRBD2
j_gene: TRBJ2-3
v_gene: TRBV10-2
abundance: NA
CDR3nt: TGCGCCAGCAGCTCCCCTCACGGGAGGAACACAGATACGCAGTATTTT
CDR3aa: CASSSPHGRNTDTQYF

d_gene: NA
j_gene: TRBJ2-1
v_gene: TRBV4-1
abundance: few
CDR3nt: TGCGCCAGCAGCCACACTTTTGGGACATTTCAGTTCTTC
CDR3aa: CASSHTFGTFQFF

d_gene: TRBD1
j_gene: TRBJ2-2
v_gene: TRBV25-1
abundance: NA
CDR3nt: TGTGCCAGCAGGAGACAGGGAAACACCGGGGAGCTGTTTTTT
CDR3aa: CASRRQGNTGELFF

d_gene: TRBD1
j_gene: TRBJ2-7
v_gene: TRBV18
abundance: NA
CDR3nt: TGTGCCAGCTCACGGGACAGGGATGACTACGAGCAGTACTTC
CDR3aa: CASSRDRDDYEQYF

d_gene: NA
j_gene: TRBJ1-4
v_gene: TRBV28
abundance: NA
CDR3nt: TGTGCCAGCAGTTCCCACGGGAGGAAAAAACTGTTTTTT
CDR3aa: CASSSHGRKKLFF

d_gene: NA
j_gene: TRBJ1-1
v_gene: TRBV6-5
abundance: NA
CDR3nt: TGTGCCAGCAGTTACTCCAGGGTAGGGATTACTGAAGCTTTCTTT
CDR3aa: CASSYSRVGITEAFF

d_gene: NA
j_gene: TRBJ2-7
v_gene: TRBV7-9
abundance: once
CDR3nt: TGTGCCAGCAGCCCAGGACAGTCCTCCTACGAGCAGTACTTC
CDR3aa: CASSPGQSSYEQYF

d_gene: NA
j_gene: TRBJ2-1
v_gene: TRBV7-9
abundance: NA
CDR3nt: TGTGCCAGCAGCTTCAACCGAAGCCCCTACAATGAGCAGTTCTTC
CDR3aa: CASSFNRSPYNEQFF